One and the same sample provided the 19 T cell receptor beta chains below, sequenced in a study of response to subunit inactivated influenza vaccine. TCRdb re-analysed the RT-PCR reads in MiXCR, keeping a single row per CDR3 protein. The sample gives 500,000 to 600,000 distinct CDR3 sequences, around 13% of which show up once; around 13% is in the top ten. The sequencing here drew on PBMCs from blood, taken roughly 46 days after vaccination. The receptors shown here come from a man between 45 and 60 years old who received an inactivated influenza vaccine.

The chain joins TRBV12-3 or TRBV12-4 to TRBJ1-1, with 8 bases aligning to TRBD1. V dropped 5 bases and J dropped 6; count of bases not matched to a gene: 8. CDR3 length equals 14 residues. CDR3 bases: TGTGCCAGCAGTGGCCCCCTACAGGGGGCTGAAGCTTTCTTT. This translates into CASSGPLQGAEAFF.

The V and J genes are TRBV20-1 and TRBJ1-1, with D maybe TRBD1 (5 bases). Germline V lookup: CDR1 DFQATT, CDR2 SNEGSKA (reference sequence). CDR3 length equals 14 residues. Trimming left V 1 base short and J 3 bases short, with 12 bases between. The chain's CDR3 is CSARAGRIHTEAFF. The CDR3 region has the DNA TGCAGTGCTAGAGCAGGGAGGATCCACACTGAAGCTTTCTTT.

This clonotype was observed many times. V usage is TRBV15 and J usage is TRBJ2-3; D unresolved. The CDR3 has 15 amino acids. Trimming removed 0 bases at V and 4 bases at J, with 11 bases between. Germline CDR1 is LNHNV and CDR2 is YYDKDF (reference sequence). CDR3 sequence: CATSRDPGWSDTQYF. In DNA, the CDR3 is TGTGCCACCAGCAGAGACCCGGGTTGGTCAGATACGCAGTATTTT.

This clonotype occurred a few times. The chain recombines TRBV28 with TRBJ2-3, with TRBD2 matching 8 bases. Looked up from germline, CDR1 is MDHEN and CDR2 is SYDVKM. Germline trimming cut 3 bases from V and 0 bases from J; bases unmatched to any gene: 2. This CDR3 contains 15 residues. The CDR3 is CASSFSGTSTDTQYF. The DNA of the CDR3 is TGTGCCAGCAGTTTTAGCGGGACGAGCACAGATACGCAGTATTTT. The full variable domain, with the rest looked up from reference TRBV28 and TRBJ2-3, is DVKVTQSSRYLVKRTGEKVFLECVQDMDHENMFWYRQDPGLGLRLIYFSYDVKMKEKGDIPEGYSVSREKKERFSLILESASTNQTSMYLCASSFSGTSTDTQYFGPGTRLTVL.

CDR3 region: CASSQDRVEQYF. CDR3 in DNA: TGTGCCAGCAGCCAGGACAGGGTCGAGCAGTACTTC. V gene TRBV5-6 combines with J gene TRBJ2-7, with TRBD1 identical over 8 bases. The CDR3 sequence is 12 residues long. J gave up 6 bases and V 4 bases, and 3 bases lay outside the gene matches. The germline V gene has CDR1 SGHDT and CDR2 YYEEEE.

This clonotype was counted between two and nine times. The J gene is TRBJ2-1, the V gene TRBV28, with D maybe TRBD2 (5 bases). V lost 5 bases and J 9 bases, leaving 8 bases between the germline ends. Looked up from germline, CDR1 is MDHEN and CDR2 is SYDVKM. This CDR3 has 11 residues. CDR3 nucleotide sequence: TGTGCCAGCAGTCAGAGGGTTGAGCAGTTCTTC. This encodes CASSQRVEQFF.

This chain links TRBV10-3 with TRBJ2-1; D is possibly TRBD2 (6 bases). Per germline, CDR1 ENHRY and CDR2 SYGVKD. The CDR3 runs 14 residues. V lost 2 bases to trimming and J lost 3 bases, with 8 bases between them. The CDR3 region has the DNA TGTGCCATCAGTGAGCGGGAGAGCTACAATGAGCAGTTCTTC. Residues: CAISERESYNEQFF.

This chain connects TRBV7-6 to TRBJ2-7, with TRBD2 matching 7 bases. This CDR3 region has 14 residues. Germline V gene data show CDR1 as SGHVS and CDR2 as FNYEAQ. V lost 2 bases, J lost 3 bases, and 4 bases stayed unmatched. DNA for the CDR3: TGTGCCAGCAGCTTATCCAGCGGGGACTACGAGCAGTACTTC. Its protein product is CASSLSSGDYEQYF.

There are a few counts of this clonotype. V gene TRBV6-1 combines with J gene TRBJ2-1; D is undetermined. Germline-derived CDR1 and CDR2 are MNHNS and SASEGT. V shed 6 bases and J shed 9 bases, with 21 bases lying between them. CDR3 length: 15 residues. For the CDR3, the DNA is TGTGCCAGCAGCCCCTTTATTTTTCAGGACGCTGAGCAGTTCTTC. The encoded protein is CASSPFIFQDAEQFF.

This chain uses TRBV29-1 with TRBJ2-3; TRBD2 might be the D (6 bases). The germline V and J ends were trimmed by 1 base and 4 bases, with 9 bases remaining between them. From germline, CDR1 is SQVTM and CDR2 ANQGSEA. This CDR3 has 13 residues. CDR3 sequence (DNA): TGCAGCGTTGAAGGACAGCGGGCAGATACGCAGTATTTT. It codes for CSVEGQRADTQYF.

This clonotype was observed a handful of times. The chain couples TRBV10-3 to TRBJ2-3; D may be TRBD2 (5 bases). The germline V gene has CDR1 ENHRY and CDR2 SYGVKD. The CDR3 has 14 residues. V was shortened by 0 bases and J by 7 bases, with 11 bases between the two germline ends. The CDR3 coding sequence is TGTGCCATCAGTGAGTCGACTAAGACAAATACGCAGTATTTT. Protein sequence: CAISESTKTNTQYF.

This clonotype was detected once. This sequence joins TRBV3-1 and TRBJ2-1, with 7 bases fitting TRBD1. Trimming removed 4 bases from V and 7 bases from J; junction bases left unmatched: 10. The germline V gene has CDR1 LGHDT and CDR2 YNNKEL (reference sequence). There are 15 residues in the CDR3. As DNA, the CDR3 is TGTGCCAGCAGCCCCTCCTGGGACAGTCGAAATGAGCAGTTCTTC. Translation gives CASSPSWDSRNEQFF.

This chain uses TRBV14 with TRBJ2-7; D may match TRBD1 or TRBD2 (5 bases each). Germline V gene data show CDR1 as SGHDN and CDR2 as FVKESK. V was trimmed by 8 bases and J by 6 bases, leaving 11 bases between them. CDR3 length: 11 residues. CDR3 loop: CASGTVGEQYF. In DNA form, the CDR3 reads TGTGCCAGCGGGACGGTTGGCGAGCAGTACTTC.

The V call is TRBV7-3, the J call TRBJ2-3; D call uncertain. Germline V CDR1 and CDR2: SGHTA, FQGTGA. The V end was cut by 5 bases, the J end by 1 base, with 16 bases between. The CDR3 spans 16 residues. CDR3 sequence: CASSPLGATRTDTQYF. For the CDR3, the DNA is TGTGCCAGCAGCCCTCTTGGAGCCACCCGCACAGATACGCAGTATTTT. The whole variable domain, remainder taken from reference TRBV7-3 and TRBJ2-3, is GAGVSQTPSNKVTEKGKYVELRCDPISGHTALYWYRQSLGQGPEFLIYFQGTGAADDSGLPNDRFFAVRPEGSVSTLKIQRTERGDSAVYLCASSPLGATRTDTQYFGPGTRLTVL.

The chain links TRBV7-6 to TRBJ2-3; D remains unclear. The V gene lost 5 bases and the J gene lost 10 bases, with 13 bases spanning the gap. Germline V gene lookup returns CDR1 SGHVS and CDR2 FNYEAQ. There are 12 residues in the CDR3. The CDR3 loop is CASSLTPEPQYF. The CDR3 DNA is TGTGCCAGCAGCCTCACCCCCGAACCGCAGTATTTT.

This clonotype was detected a few times. V is TRBV12-3 or TRBV12-4 and J is TRBJ1-3; no clear D gene. The ends were cut back, 6 bases at V and 4 bases at J, with 7 bases in the middle. This CDR3 has 12 residues. The CDR3 spells CASSNGGNTIYF. The CDR3 DNA is TGTGCCAGCAGCAACGGGGGAAACACCATATATTTT.

This clonotype was found a few times. V is TRBV2 and J is TRBJ1-2; no definite D call. V lost 5 bases, J lost 4 bases, and 8 bases lay in between. The CDR3 is made up of 12 amino acids. Germline values: CDR1 SNHLY, CDR2 FYNNEI. In DNA form, the CDR3 reads TGTGCCAGCAGTCGGCAGGTCTATGGCTACACCTTC. Protein sequence: CASSRQVYGYTF.

The chain has TRBV5-1 and TRBJ1-1; 9 nucleotides agree with TRBD1. Germline-derived CDR1 and CDR2 are SGHRS and YFSETQ. The CDR3 has 14 amino acids. Trimming cost V 1 base and J 5 bases; bases outside gene matches: 3. DNA of the CDR3: TGCGCCAGCAGCTTGTATGGACAGGGGACTGAAGCTTTCTTT. Its protein is CASSLYGQGTEAFF.

The rearrangement links TRBV2 to TRBJ2-3; tentatively, D is TRBD2 (5 bases). From germline, CDR1 is SNHLY and CDR2 FYNNEI. This CDR3 is 14 amino acids long. The V and J ends lost 3 bases and 3 bases respectively, with 10 bases between them. DNA of the CDR3: TGTGCCAGCAGTGAGATTCGGGGTACAGATACGCAGTATTTT. Its protein product is CASSEIRGTDTQYF.